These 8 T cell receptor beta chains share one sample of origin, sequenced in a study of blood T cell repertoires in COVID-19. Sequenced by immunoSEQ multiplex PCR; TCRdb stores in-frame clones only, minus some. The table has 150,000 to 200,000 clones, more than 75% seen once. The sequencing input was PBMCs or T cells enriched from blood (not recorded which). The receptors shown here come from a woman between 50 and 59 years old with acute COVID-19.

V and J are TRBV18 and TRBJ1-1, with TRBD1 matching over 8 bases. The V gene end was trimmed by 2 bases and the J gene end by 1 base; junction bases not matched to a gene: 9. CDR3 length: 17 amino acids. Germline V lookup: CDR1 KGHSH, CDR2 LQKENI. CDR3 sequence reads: CASSPGLQGATNTEAFF. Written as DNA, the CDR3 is TGTGCCAGCTCACCAGGACTTCAGGGGGCGACGAACACTGAAGCTTTCTTT.

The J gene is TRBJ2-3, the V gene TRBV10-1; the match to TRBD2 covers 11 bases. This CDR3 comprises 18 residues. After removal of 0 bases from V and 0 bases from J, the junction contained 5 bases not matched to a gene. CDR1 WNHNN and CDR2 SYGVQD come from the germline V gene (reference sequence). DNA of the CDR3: TGCGCCAGCAGTGAGTCCCTTACTAGCGGGGGAAGCACAGATACGCAGTATTTT. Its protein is CASSESLTSGGSTDTQYF.

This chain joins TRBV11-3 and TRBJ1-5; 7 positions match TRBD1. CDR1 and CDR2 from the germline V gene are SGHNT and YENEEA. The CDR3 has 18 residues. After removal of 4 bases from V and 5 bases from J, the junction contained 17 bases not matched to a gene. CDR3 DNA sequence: TGTGCCAGCAGCTCGACTAGACTAACCCGGGACAGAGATCAGCCCCAGCATTTT. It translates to CASSSTRLTRDRDQPQHF.

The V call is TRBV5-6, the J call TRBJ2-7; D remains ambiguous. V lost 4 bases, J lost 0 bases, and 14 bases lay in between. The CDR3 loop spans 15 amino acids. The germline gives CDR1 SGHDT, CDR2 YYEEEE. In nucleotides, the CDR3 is TGTGCCAGCAGCCCCTTTCGCGGAACCTCCTACGAGCAGTACGTC. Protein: CASSPFRGTSYEQYV.

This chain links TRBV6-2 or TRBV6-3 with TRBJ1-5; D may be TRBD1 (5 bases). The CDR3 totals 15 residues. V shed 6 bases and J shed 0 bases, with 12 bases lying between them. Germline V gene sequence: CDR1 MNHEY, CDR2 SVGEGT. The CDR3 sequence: CASSNGGNSNQPQHF. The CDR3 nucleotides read TGTGCCAGCAGCAACGGGGGAAATAGCAATCAGCCCCAGCATTTT.

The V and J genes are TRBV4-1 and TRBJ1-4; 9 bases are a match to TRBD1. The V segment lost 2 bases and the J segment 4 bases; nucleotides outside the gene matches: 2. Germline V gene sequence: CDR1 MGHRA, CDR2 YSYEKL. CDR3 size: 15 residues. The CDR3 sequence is CASSQSGQGNEKLFF. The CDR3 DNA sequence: TGCGCCAGCAGCCAATCGGGACAGGGTAATGAAAAACTGTTTTTT.

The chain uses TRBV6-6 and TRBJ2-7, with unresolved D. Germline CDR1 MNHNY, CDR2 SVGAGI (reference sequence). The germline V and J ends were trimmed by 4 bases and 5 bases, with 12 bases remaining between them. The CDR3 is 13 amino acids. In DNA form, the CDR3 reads TGTGCCAGCAGTTCCCTAGGAAAGAACGAGCAGTACGTC. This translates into CASSSLGKNEQYV.

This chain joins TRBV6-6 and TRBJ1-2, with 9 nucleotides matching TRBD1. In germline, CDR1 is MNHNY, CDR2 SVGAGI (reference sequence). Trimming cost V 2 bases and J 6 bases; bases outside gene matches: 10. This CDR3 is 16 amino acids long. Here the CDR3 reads CASSYRRDREGDGYTF. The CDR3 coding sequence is TGTGCCAGCAGTTACCGTAGGGACAGGGAAGGAGATGGCTACACCTTC.